The 19 T cell receptor beta chains listed next were all sequenced from one sample in a study of blood T cells in healthy people across ages. Together with a sample-barcoded 5' primer, a J-beta primer mix was included in a second PCR lasting about 6 to 11 cycles. TCRdb redid the calling of the 5' RACE reads with MiXCR, one entry per CDR3 protein. There are 700,000 or so distinct CDR3 sequences in the sample; 20% to 25% occur only once, and under 25% lies in the top ten. Material for sequencing was blood. These TCRs come from a man aged 65 to 85 in good health.

As for this clonotype: The junction and the germline gene differ at one end; a read error may be behind it. The chain combines TRBV5-1 with TRBJ1-5; D perhaps matches TRBD1 (5 bases). This CDR3 has 14 residues. Germline-derived CDR1 and CDR2 are SGHRS and YFSETQ. CDR3 residues: CASSLAAGKQPEHF. As DNA, the CDR3 is TGCGCCAGCAGCTTGGCGGCAGGGAAGCAGCCCGAGCATTTT.

Remarks on this clonotype: Sequence at one end of the junction differs from germline and may be a read error. This chain links TRBV6-4 with TRBJ2-2; 7 bases line up with TRBD1. Germline V CDR1 and CDR2: MRHNA, SNTAGT. The CDR3 length is 16 residues. CDR3: CAGSSQGDRHTGELLF. The DNA for the CDR3 is TGTGCCGGCAGTTCCCAGGGGGATCGGCACACCGGGGAGCTGCTTTTT.

This clonotype was recorded a few times. V usage is TRBV4-3 and J usage is TRBJ2-1; D not certain. Trimming removed 5 bases at V and 5 bases at J, with 16 bases between. The CDR3 has 15 residues. The germline V gene has CDR1 LGHNA and CDR2 YSLEER. In DNA, the CDR3 is TGCGCCAGCAGCTACATCAACGGACCGAACAATGAGCAGTTCTTC. Encoded protein: CASSYINGPNNEQFF.

This clonotype was seen at least ten times. The J gene is TRBJ2-3, the V gene TRBV7-2; D not certain. The CDR3 has 11 residues. CDR1 and CDR2 (germline): SGHTA, FQGNSA. V gave up 5 bases and J gave up 4 bases, with 4 bases separating them. The CDR3 is CASSHPDTQYF. CDR3 sequence (DNA): TGTGCCAGCAGCCACCCAGATACGCAGTATTTT. Using reference TRBV7-2 and TRBJ2-3 for the parts outside the CDR3, the full variable domain is GAGVSQSPSNKVTEKGKDVELRCDPISGHTALYWYRQSLGQGLEFLIYFQGNSAPDKSGLPSDRFSAERTGGSVSTLTIQRTQQEDSAVYLCASSHPDTQYFGPGTRLTVL.

Many counts were recorded for this clonotype. The chain carries TRBV4-1 and TRBJ2-7; the match to TRBD2 covers 9 bases. CDR3 length equals 18 residues. J was trimmed by 0 bases and V by 4 bases; bases with no gene match: 13. Germline V lookup: CDR1 MGHRA, CDR2 YSYEKL. The CDR3 sequence: CASSRDEASGEISYEQYF. CDR3 in DNA: TGCGCCAGCAGCCGAGACGAGGCTAGCGGGGAGATCTCCTACGAGCAGTACTTC.

The table lists this clonotype with many counts. V usage is TRBV19 and J usage is TRBJ2-1; D possibly corresponds to TRBD1 (6 bases). V gave up 9 bases and J gave up 0 bases, with 15 bases separating them. This CDR3 has 15 residues. The germline V gene has CDR1 LNHDA and CDR2 SQIVND (reference sequence). CDR3 in DNA: TGTGCCAGCAGCATCGACAGGAGCTCCTACAATGAGCAGTTCTTC. It translates to CASSIDRSSYNEQFF.

A word on this clonotype: One end of the junction fails to match germline, which may point to a read error. The V call is TRBV14, the J call TRBJ1-2; D unclear. Per germline, CDR1 SGHDN and CDR2 FVKESK. This CDR3 is 13 amino acids long. The CDR3 reads CASSRTEFNGYTF. CDR3 bases: TGTGCCAGCAGCAGAACTGAATTCAATGGTTACACCTTC.

V and J are TRBV15 and TRBJ1-4; no definite D call. The CDR3 length is 13 residues. Germline CDR1 is LNHNV and CDR2 is YYDKDF (reference sequence). V was shortened by 1 base and J by 4 bases, with 4 bases between the two germline ends. The CDR3 bases are TGTGCCACCAGCAGAGTAGATAATGAAAAACTGTTTTTT. The encoded protein is CATSRVDNEKLFF.

The rearrangement links TRBV20-1 to TRBJ1-3; TRBD1 is a possible D gene (5 bases). The CDR3 runs to 14 residues. Germline CDR1 and CDR2: DFQATT and SNEGSKA (reference sequence). Trimming left V 3 bases short and J 4 bases short, with 13 bases between. The CDR3 region has the DNA TGCAGTGCTAGTCCCCCAGGGTACGGAAACACCATATATTTT. Protein sequence: CSASPPGYGNTIYF.

The J gene is TRBJ1-3, the V gene TRBV29-1; D remains unclear. V lost 3 bases and J 0 bases, leaving 6 bases between the germline ends. From germline, CDR1 is SQVTM and CDR2 ANQGSEA. CDR3 length equals 13 residues. CDR3 DNA: TGCAGCGTTGAGACCTACTCTGGAAACACCATATATTTT. Translated, it gives CSVETYSGNTIYF.

This clonotype was found once. No DNA is shown, since the ends of the CDR3 on it are uncertain; the CDR3 is the one TCRdb lists. This chain uses TRBV12-3 or TRBV12-4 with TRBJ2-3; TRBD2 is the table's D call, not checked against the DNA. Ends included, the CDR3 has 16 residues. The CDR3 loop is CASSLRVGAGTDVQYF.

This chain joins TRBV7-2 and TRBJ1-1; D remains unclear. CDR1 and CDR2 from the germline V gene are SGHTA and FQGNSA. CDR3 size: 14 residues. The ends were cut back, 3 bases at V and 1 base at J, with 9 bases in the middle. CDR3 amino acids: CASSFTGRNTEAFF. The CDR3 region has the DNA TGTGCCAGCAGCTTCACCGGAAGGAACACTGAAGCTTTCTTT.

The rearrangement joins TRBV7-2 to TRBJ2-1; TRBD2 might be the D (6 bases). This CDR3 region has 15 residues. The V gene lost 0 bases and the J gene lost 6 bases, with 12 bases spanning the gap. Germline V gene lookup returns CDR1 SGHTA and CDR2 FQGNSA. The CDR3 sequence: CASSLAAGPSNEQFF. The CDR3, as DNA: TGTGCCAGCAGCTTAGCTGCGGGGCCTTCCAATGAGCAGTTCTTC.

The V call is TRBV29-1, the J call TRBJ1-1; possibly TRBD1 for D (5 bases). V was shortened by 8 bases and J by 1 base, with 8 bases between the two germline ends. Germline CDR1 reads SQVTM; CDR2 reads ANQGSEA. The CDR3 loop spans 11 amino acids. CDR3: CSLGGNTEAFF. The CDR3 DNA reads as TGCAGCCTGGGGGGGAACACTGAAGCTTTCTTT.

This chain joins TRBV20-1 and TRBJ2-2, with a possible D match to TRBD2 (5 bases). V was clipped by 3 bases and J by 7 bases, with 9 bases between them. The CDR3 contains 12 residues. Germline-derived CDR1 and CDR2 are DFQATT and SNEGSKA (reference sequence). CDR3 in amino acids: CSASHEGGELFF. In nucleotides, the CDR3 is TGCAGTGCTAGTCATGAGGGCGGGGAGCTGTTTTTT.

The table lists this clonotype with a few counts. A junction boundary mismatches the germline segment, possibly from a read error. The CDR3 here is CAGKVETGLDGHTF. Written as DNA, the CDR3 is TGTGCCGGCAAAGTGGAGACAGGCCTGGATGGCCACACCTTC. This chain connects TRBV2 to TRBJ1-2; D might be TRBD1 (6 bases). Germline CDR1 reads SNHLY; CDR2 reads FYNNEI. The CDR3 contains 14 residues.

V usage is TRBV3-1 and J usage is TRBJ2-5; 7 bases align to TRBD2. The J call may be incorrect, as the DNA end agrees better with TRBJ2-7. Germline CDR1 is LGHDT and CDR2 is YNNKEL (reference sequence). This CDR3 has 14 residues. CDR3 nucleotides: TGTGCCAGCAGCCAAGATGGGGGGGACCCCGAGCAGTACTTC. It is translated as CASSQDGGDPEQYF.

V gene TRBV27 combines with J gene TRBJ2-3, with a weak D call TRBD1 (7 bases). The germline V and J ends were trimmed by 1 base and 0 bases, with 20 bases remaining between them. The length of the CDR3 is 19 residues. The germline CDR1 and CDR2 sequences are MNHEY and SMNVEV (reference sequence). The CDR3 DNA reads TGTGCCAGCAGTTTATGGCCCCCCGGAGGGACAGCTAGCACAGATACGCAGTATTTT. Translating gives CASSLWPPGGTASTDTQYF.

V usage is TRBV29-1 and J usage is TRBJ2-1; D unresolved. This CDR3 region has 13 residues. Looked up from germline, CDR1 is SQVTM and CDR2 is ANQGSEA. Trimming cost V 1 base and J 4 bases, with 8 bases left between them. CDR3 in amino acids: CSVEGVAYNEQFF. CDR3 DNA sequence: TGCAGCGTTGAAGGGGTAGCTTACAATGAGCAGTTCTTC.